Following are 17 T cell receptor beta chains from one sample sequenced in a study of cytomegalovirus exposure and HLA in healthy donors. Assay used: immunoSEQ multiplex PCR; TCRdb lists only in-frame clones, some missing. The sample carries some 250,000 clones, around 86% recorded once. The sequencing sample was made of PBMCs. Every receptor here comes from a woman aged 25 to 39 in good health and CMV-seropositive.

This chain links TRBV6-1 with TRBJ2-2; 7 positions match TRBD2. Germline CDR1 MNHNS, CDR2 SASEGT. V shed 10 bases, J shed 6 bases, and the junction held 8 bases outside the gene matches. This CDR3 contains 13 residues. The CDR3 loop is CATWRGISGELFF. The CDR3 DNA follows: TGTGCCACCTGGCGGGGGATCTCCGGGGAGCTGTTTTTT.

This rearrangement joins TRBV2 to TRBJ2-7; D unclear. The CDR3 runs 12 residues. Germline V gene lookup returns CDR1 SNHLY and CDR2 FYNNEI. V dropped 3 bases and J dropped 9 bases, with 12 bases sitting between them. CDR3 coding DNA: TGTGCCAGCAGTGAGTTGCCCCGAGGGCAGTACTTC. Translation: CASSELPRGQYF.

This clone was counted a single time. The V gene is TRBV18, the J gene TRBJ2-1, with 12 bases identical to TRBD2. V lost 2 bases and J lost 4; bases outside the gene matches: 6. Germline V lookup: CDR1 KGHSH, CDR2 LQKENI. The CDR3 runs 17 residues. The DNA for the CDR3 is TGTGCCAGCTCACCAGGACTAGCGGGATCAGGTTACAATGAGCAGTTCTTC. This sequence encodes CASSPGLAGSGYNEQFF.

This clone came up a few times. This sequence joins TRBV18 and TRBJ2-2; TRBD2 matches at 14 bases. Germline lookup yields CDR1 KGHSH and CDR2 LQKENI. Unmatched junction bases numbered 3, after V lost 3 bases and J lost 6 bases. The CDR3 is 16 residues long. CDR3 nucleotides: TGTGCCAGCTCACCTGGACTAGCGGGAGGTTCCGGGGAGCTGTTTTTT. It yields the protein CASSPGLAGGSGELFF. The whole variable domain, filled in from reference TRBV18 and TRBJ2-2, reads NAGVMQNPRHLVRRRGQEARLRCSPMKGHSHVYWYRQLPEEGLKFMVYLQKENIIDESGMPKERFSAEFPKEGPSILRIQQVVRGDSAAYFCASSPGLAGGSGELFFGEGSRLTVL.

The rearrangement links TRBV21-1 to TRBJ2-2; the DNA was not used to check the table's D call, TRBD2. TRBV21-1 is designated a pseudogene. CDR3 length: 15 residues. Here the CDR3 DNA reads TGTGCCAGCAGCAAAGGAACGGCGAACACCGGGGAGCTGTTTTTT. As protein: CASSKGTANTGELFF.

This chain connects TRBV6-1 to TRBJ1-5, with TRBD1 as a possible D gene (6 bases). V was cut by 3 bases and J by 6 bases, with 21 bases left in between. This CDR3 spans 17 amino acids. Germline V gene data show CDR1 as MNHNS and CDR2 as SASEGT. CDR3 sequence: CASSDLIQGLIGQPQHF. CDR3 in DNA: TGTGCCAGCAGTGACCTGATACAGGGTTTAATCGGTCAGCCCCAGCATTTT.

The CDR3: CASSERVARGNEQFF. The CDR3 coding sequence is TGTGCCAGCAGTGAACGGGTAGCTAGAGGGAATGAGCAGTTCTTC. This chain joins TRBV2 and TRBJ2-1; TRBD2 might be the D (5 bases). Germline loops: CDR1 SNHLY, CDR2 FYNNEI. The CDR3 consists of 15 residues. The V and J ends lost 2 bases and 7 bases respectively, with 15 bases between them.

The chain joins TRBV4-1 to TRBJ2-7; TRBD2 is a possible D gene (5 bases). The germline V and J ends were trimmed by 1 base and 3 bases, with 16 bases remaining between them. This CDR3 contains 16 residues. CDR1 MGHRA and CDR2 YSYEKL come from the germline V gene. The CDR3 nucleotides read TGCGCCAGCAGCCAAGCAGTAGCGACCCCAAGCTACGAGCAGTACTTC. Residues: CASSQAVATPSYEQYF.

The rearrangement joins TRBV7-3 to TRBJ2-3; 15 bases map to TRBD2. There are 16 residues in the CDR3. Per the germline V gene, CDR1 is SGHTA and CDR2 is FQGTGA. V shed 2 bases and J 3 bases; nucleotides not matched to a gene: 0. CDR3 protein: CASSLGTSGRTDTQYF. The DNA for the CDR3 is TGTGCCAGCAGCTTAGGGACTAGCGGGAGGACAGATACGCAGTATTTT.

The rearrangement uses TRBV6-5 and TRBJ2-3, with 9 bases aligning to TRBD2. Unmatched junction bases numbered 5, after V lost 5 bases and J lost 11 bases. Germline values: CDR1 MNHEY, CDR2 SVGAGI. The CDR3 spans 12 residues. The CDR3 DNA reads TGTGCCAGCAGTCCCAGCGGGAGGATGCAGTATTTT. This encodes CASSPSGRMQYF.

This chain connects TRBV2 to TRBJ2-3; tentatively, D is TRBD1 (5 bases). CDR3 size: 13 residues. The V gene lost 6 bases and the J gene lost 11 bases, with 18 bases spanning the gap. CDR1 and CDR2 from the germline V gene are SNHLY and FYNNEI. CDR3 nucleotide sequence: TGTGCCAGCAGCACTATATCTTGGGGCGAGCAGTATTTT. Translating gives CASSTISWGEQYF.

The CDR3 reads CASSPPGEGQGNIQYF. CDR3 coding DNA: TGCGCCAGCAGCCCCCCCGGCGAGGGGCAGGGGAATATTCAGTACTTC. The rearrangement joins TRBV4-1 to TRBJ2-4; TRBD1 is a possible D gene (6 bases). CDR1 is MGHRA, CDR2 YSYEKL, per germline. V shed 4 bases and J shed 10 bases, with 23 bases lying between them. This CDR3 comprises 16 residues.

CDR3 bases: TGCAGCGTTGGAGGGATCACAGATACGCAGTATTTT. This translates into CSVGGITDTQYF. The V and J genes are TRBV29-1 and TRBJ2-3; a possible D gene is TRBD2 (5 bases). With 4 bases removed from V and 2 bases from J, the gap between germline ends came to 7 bases. The CDR3 covers 12 residues. From germline, CDR1 is SQVTM and CDR2 ANQGSEA.

V and J are TRBV4-1 and TRBJ1-5; D is perhaps TRBD1 (5 bases). In germline, CDR1 is MGHRA, CDR2 YSYEKL. This CDR3 region has 17 residues. Trimming removed 0 bases at V and 5 bases at J, with 17 bases between. The CDR3 here is CASSQDWGTAPYQPQHF. For the CDR3, the DNA is TGCGCCAGCAGCCAAGACTGGGGGACTGCCCCTTATCAGCCCCAGCATTTT.

The chain links TRBV18 to TRBJ2-5; D gene unclear. The CDR3 covers 15 residues. V was pared by 0 bases and J by 2 bases, with 10 bases between. Germline-derived CDR1 and CDR2 are KGHSH and LQKENI. For the CDR3, the DNA is TGTGCCAGCTCACCACCGGCAGGTTCACAAGAGACCCAGTACTTC. Translated, it gives CASSPPAGSQETQYF.

The chain joins TRBV6-1 to TRBJ2-7; TRBD1 matches 7 bases. The CDR3 has 14 amino acids. Looked up from germline, CDR1 is MNHNS and CDR2 is SASEGT. Trimming at V came to 5 bases and at J to 1 base, leaving 5 bases not matched to a gene. CDR3 amino acids: CASSSRDSSYEQYF. DNA of the CDR3: TGTGCCAGCAGTAGCCGGGACAGTTCCTACGAGCAGTACTTC.

This clone was seen just once. The chain joins TRBV6-6 to TRBJ2-7, with TRBD2 matching 7 bases. Germline lookup yields CDR1 MNHNY and CDR2 SVGAGI (reference sequence). The V segment lost 0 bases and the J segment 2 bases; nucleotides outside the gene matches: 4. There are 15 residues in the CDR3. The CDR3 DNA reads as TGTGCCAGCAGTTACTCCCTAGCGGTTACCTACGAGCAGTACTTC. Protein sequence: CASSYSLAVTYEQYF.